Presented here are 27 T cell receptor beta chains from one specimen sequenced in a study of shared clonotypes between healthy human individuals. Repertoires were generated with immunoSEQ multiplex PCR, while TCRdb's copy carries only in-frame clones and drops some. The sample comprises hundreds of thousands of clones, around 97% of which are singletons, and around 0.057% rests with the top ten. The sequenced material came from naive CD4+ T cells sorted from blood. Specified subset: CD45RA+ positively selected. The receptor set was obtained from a woman aged 30 to 39 in good health.

The V gene is TRBV7-7, the J gene TRBJ2-3; D possibly corresponds to TRBD2 (6 bases). The CDR3 length is 16 residues. CDR1 is SSHAT, CDR2 FNYEAQ, per germline (reference sequence). V was shortened by 1 base and J by 0 bases, with 11 bases between the two germline ends. The CDR3 sequence is CASSLGGGISTDTQYF. The CDR3 DNA follows: TGTGCCAGCAGCTTAGGGGGCGGGATTAGCACAGATACGCAGTATTTT.

CDR3: CAISRGLGGNTIYF. CDR3 nucleotide sequence: TGTGCCATCAGTAGAGGTCTGGGTGGAAACACCATATATTTT. The gene calls are TRBV10-3 and TRBJ1-3, with no clear D. CDR3 size: 14 residues. The germline V gene has CDR1 ENHRY and CDR2 SYGVKD. The V end was cut by 5 bases, the J end by 3 bases, with 11 bases between.

The chain couples TRBV18 to TRBJ1-1; 8 bases are a match to TRBD1. Germline loops: CDR1 KGHSH, CDR2 LQKENI. This CDR3 has 13 residues. The V and J ends lost 3 bases and 8 bases, in that order; junction bases with no gene match: 5. CDR3 sequence: CASSPIPGGEAFF. The DNA of the CDR3 is TGTGCCAGCTCACCCATACCAGGGGGCGAAGCTTTCTTT.

The CDR3 DNA follows: TGTGCCAGCAGTCCGAGGGGCAAGAACACTGAAGCTTTCTTT. Protein sequence: CASSPRGKNTEAFF. V and J are TRBV6-1 and TRBJ1-1; maybe TRBD1 (5 bases). V was pared by 5 bases and J by 1 base, with 11 bases between. CDR1 is MNHNS and CDR2 is SASEGT in the germline V gene. The CDR3 covers 14 residues.

J is TRBJ2-7 and V is TRBV7-3; weak D call: TRBD1 (6 bases). The length of the CDR3 is 13 residues. Germline V gene data show CDR1 as SGHTA and CDR2 as FQGTGA. V was trimmed by 5 bases and J by 3 bases, leaving 11 bases between them. CDR3 amino acids: CASSPSGDYEQYF. As DNA, the CDR3 is TGTGCCAGCAGCCCCTCAGGGGACTACGAGCAGTACTTC.

As DNA, the CDR3 is TGTGCCAGCAGTGAGGTGGGAGCCTACGAGCAGTACTTC. It encodes CASSEVGAYEQYF. This chain connects TRBV6-1 to TRBJ2-7; the D gene is possibly TRBD2 (5 bases). This CDR3 is built from 13 residues. V lost 3 bases to trimming and J lost 2 bases, with 8 bases between them. Germline loops: CDR1 MNHNS, CDR2 SASEGT.

J is TRBJ1-1 and V is TRBV10-3; no clear D gene. V lost 7 bases, J lost 5 bases, and 14 bases lay in between. The CDR3 length is 13 residues. The germline V gene has CDR1 ENHRY and CDR2 SYGVKD. This chain's CDR3 is CAITKEDGTEAFF. The CDR3 nucleotides are TGTGCCATCACCAAGGAAGACGGGACTGAAGCTTTCTTT.

This clone was recorded only once. The J gene is TRBJ2-3, the V gene TRBV9; 8 bases match TRBD2. The germline V gene has CDR1 SGDLS and CDR2 YYNGEE. The CDR3 spans 16 residues. V shed 4 bases and J 2 bases; nucleotides not matched to a gene: 9. The CDR3 bases are TGTGCCAGCAGCCCCGGGGCTAGCGGGTACACAGATACGCAGTATTTT. It specifies CASSPGASGYTDTQYF.

The J gene is TRBJ2-2, the V gene TRBV12-5, with 7 bases matching TRBD1. Trimming took 6 bases from V and 7 from J; bases not matched to a gene: 5. The CDR3 totals 13 residues. CDR1 LGHNT and CDR2 FRNRAP come from the germline V gene. In DNA form, the CDR3 reads TGTGCTAGTGGCAAACAGGGGATCGGGGAGCTGTTTTTT. This translates into CASGKQGIGELFF.

A word on this clone: The sample carries other DNA sequences with the same CDR3. V is TRBV5-1 and J is TRBJ1-2; D is unresolved. CDR3 length: 12 amino acids. Trimming stripped 0 bases from V and 8 bases from J, with 8 bases between. Germline loops: CDR1 SGHRS, CDR2 YFSETQ. The DNA for the CDR3 is TGCGCCAGCAGCTTGGACAGATCGGGCTACACCTTC. It translates to CASSLDRSGYTF.

The V gene is TRBV6-5, the J gene TRBJ2-7; no clear D. V was clipped by 5 bases and J by 4 bases, with 3 bases between them. The CDR3 is 10 residues long. Germline CDR1 and CDR2: MNHEY and SVGAGI. CDR3: CASSRYEQYF. CDR3 nucleotides: TGTGCCAGCAGTCGATACGAGCAGTACTTC.

This chain uses TRBV7-8 with TRBJ2-3; D might be TRBD2 (5 bases). The V gene's germline CDR1 is SGHVS and CDR2 FQNEAQ. CDR3 length: 15 amino acids. V was trimmed by 5 bases and J by 1 base, leaving 13 bases between them. The CDR3 loop reads CASSPRTPGTDTQYF. The CDR3 bases are TGTGCCAGCAGCCCACGGACTCCGGGCACAGATACGCAGTATTTT.

The genes are TRBV29-1 and TRBJ1-1; D is undetermined. The germline CDR1 and CDR2 sequences are SQVTM and ANQGSEA. This CDR3 region has 11 residues. V was clipped by 7 bases and J by 0 bases, with 6 bases between them. The CDR3 protein is CSAGLNTEAFF. The CDR3 bases are TGCAGCGCAGGACTGAACACTGAAGCTTTCTTT.

The chain has TRBV6-1 and TRBJ1-1, with D perhaps matching TRBD1 (6 bases). The CDR3 is 15 amino acids. Germline loops: CDR1 MNHNS, CDR2 SASEGT. V lost 2 bases, J lost 2 bases, and 12 bases lay in between. The DNA of the CDR3 is TGTGCCAGCAGTGAACTAGGGGGGGCCAACACTGAAGCTTTCTTT. It encodes CASSELGGANTEAFF.

The chain carries TRBV7-8 and TRBJ2-5; TRBD1 agrees at 11 bases. The J call could be wrong; TRBJ2-7 is a better fit for the DNA end. This CDR3 has 13 residues. CDR1 is SGHVS, CDR2 FQNEAQ, per germline. The CDR3 protein is CASSHGTGGEQYF. The DNA of the CDR3 is TGTGCCAGCAGCCACGGGACAGGGGGCGAGCAGTACTTC.

V usage is TRBV11-3 and J usage is TRBJ2-7; D possibly matches TRBD1 or TRBD2 (5 bases each). There are 15 residues in the CDR3. In germline, CDR1 is SGHNT, CDR2 YENEEA. The V end was cut by 5 bases, the J end by 1 base, with 15 bases between. CDR3 residues: CASSLGDGWSYEQYF. The CDR3 coding sequence is TGTGCCAGCAGCCTAGGGGACGGTTGGTCCTACGAGCAGTACTTC.

The chain couples TRBV7-2 to TRBJ1-1; 7 bases are shared with TRBD1. V lost 2 bases to trimming and J lost 1 base; unmatched junction nucleotides: 4. This CDR3 is 15 amino acids long. The germline CDR1 and CDR2 sequences are SGHTA and FQGNSA. The CDR3 DNA reads TGTGCCAGCAGCTTATTGGGACAGACGAACACTGAAGCTTTCTTT. Its protein is CASSLLGQTNTEAFF.

V gene TRBV4-1 combines with J gene TRBJ2-3, with D hard to call. CDR1 MGHRA and CDR2 YSYEKL come from the germline V gene. The germline V and J ends were trimmed by 0 bases and 5 bases, with 15 bases remaining between them. The CDR3 totals 16 residues. In nucleotides, the CDR3 is TGCGCCAGCAGCCAAGACAGTGCAGGAGTGATAGATACGCAGTATTTT. Amino acids: CASSQDSAGVIDTQYF.

CDR3 in amino acids: CASSLPGLFGEGNEAFF. The CDR3 DNA follows: TGCGCCAGTAGCCTTCCCGGCCTCTTTGGGGAGGGGAATGAAGCTTTCTTT. The chain uses TRBV5-1 and TRBJ1-1; TRBD1 might be the D (5 bases). From germline, CDR1 is SGHRS and CDR2 YFSETQ. This CDR3 spans 17 amino acids. Between the trimmed V and J ends, which lost 8 bases and 7 bases, there was a span of 30 bases.

V is TRBV6-1 and J is TRBJ2-3; 7 bases match TRBD2. The J segment lost 3 bases and the V segment lost 6 bases, leaving 3 bases of the junction unmatched. Germline V gene sequence: CDR1 MNHNS, CDR2 SASEGT. The CDR3 length is 13 residues. The CDR3 is CASRAGGTDTQYF. The CDR3, as DNA: TGTGCCAGCAGGGCCGGGGGGACAGATACGCAGTATTTT.

The chain recombines TRBV7-2 with TRBJ2-7; 7 positions agree with TRBD2. This CDR3 contains 13 residues. Germline values: CDR1 SGHTA, CDR2 FQGNSA. The junction had 5 bases not matched to a gene; V was cut back by 3 bases and J by 6 bases. The CDR3, as DNA: TGTGCCAGCAGCTTTGGTGCGGGAGTCGAGCAGTACTTC. Encoded protein: CASSFGAGVEQYF.

The chain employs TRBV7-8 and TRBJ1-2; possible D gene TRBD1, 6 bases. The germline CDR1 and CDR2 sequences are SGHVS and FQNEAQ. The length of the CDR3 is 15 residues. Trimming left V 2 bases short and J 6 bases short, with 16 bases between. In DNA, the CDR3 is TGTGCCAGCAGCTTAATGACAGGAGGGGACCATGGCTACACCTTC. As protein: CASSLMTGGDHGYTF.

CDR3 nucleotide sequence: TGCGCCAGCAGCTTGTACAGCGGGGCCTACAATGAGCAGTTCTTC. It yields the protein CASSLYSGAYNEQFF. The chain links TRBV5-1 to TRBJ2-1; TRBD2 aligns across 7 bases. Trimming removed 1 base from V and 2 bases from J; junction bases left unmatched: 3. The CDR3 extends over 15 amino acids. Germline lookup yields CDR1 SGHRS and CDR2 YFSETQ.

This sequence joins TRBV25-1 and TRBJ2-5, with D perhaps matching TRBD1 or TRBD2 (6 bases each). The V end lost 3 bases, the J end lost 1 base, and 12 bases lay between the germline ends. Per germline, CDR1 MGHDK and CDR2 SYGVNS. This CDR3 is 15 amino acids long. The CDR3, as DNA: TGTGCCAGCAGTGACCGACGGGGGCCCCAAGAGACCCAGTACTTC. Encoded protein: CASSDRRGPQETQYF.

The chain joins TRBV18 to TRBJ2-2; weak D call: TRBD1 (6 bases). CDR3 length: 15 residues. Germline V CDR1 and CDR2: KGHSH, LQKENI. Trimming cost V 4 bases and J 0 bases, with 9 bases left between them. The CDR3 DNA sequence: TGTGCCAGCTCACGACAGGACGCGAACACCGGGGAGCTGTTTTTT. It translates to CASSRQDANTGELFF.

This chain connects TRBV5-1 to TRBJ2-1; 10 nucleotides align to TRBD2. J was trimmed by 5 bases and V by 3 bases; bases with no gene match: 8. Germline CDR1 is SGHRS and CDR2 is YFSETQ. The CDR3 runs 16 residues. This CDR3 reads CASSWTSGRMNNEQFF. DNA for the CDR3: TGCGCCAGCAGCTGGACTAGCGGACGAATGAACAATGAGCAGTTCTTC.

The chain joins TRBV4-2 to TRBJ2-2; D is possibly TRBD2 (6 bases). Germline values: CDR1 LGHNA, CDR2 YNFKEQ. V was pared by 0 bases and J by 9 bases, with 11 bases between. The CDR3 contains 14 residues. CDR3 in amino acids: CASSQDTGDRELFF. CDR3 coding DNA: TGTGCCAGCAGCCAAGATACGGGAGACCGGGAGCTGTTTTTT.